This paragraph reports one TCR beta chain. Sequencing was performed with immunoSEQ multiplex PCR; in TCRdb, only in-frame clones are kept and a portion is missing. The sample yields 35,000 to 50,000 clones, roughly 71% seen once. The source of the sample is a study of blood T cell repertoires in COVID-19. V shed 4 bases and J shed 14 bases, with 20 bases lying between them. Germline lookup yields CDR1 KGHSH and CDR2 LQKENI. The CDR3 consists of 14 residues. The sample comprised peripheral blood. This receptor was identified in a man at least 80 years old with acute or convalescent COVID-19. This sequence joins TRBV18 and TRBJ1-4; the D gene is possibly TRBD1 (6 bases). CDR3 amino acids: CASSHPQNGQGLFF. CDR3 DNA: TGTGCCAGCTCACATCCCCAAAATGGCCAGGGGCTGTTTTTT. Based on the CDR3 plus reference TRBV18 and TRBJ1-4, the full variable domain is NAGVMQNPRHLVRRRGQEARLRCSPMKGHSHVYWYRQLPEEGLKFMVYLQKENIIDESGMPKERFSAEFPKEGPSILRIQQVVRGDSAAYFCASSHPQNGQGLFFGSGTQLSVL.